These T cell receptor beta chains were read from a single sample in a study of blood T cells in healthy people across ages. TCRdb re-analysed the 5' RACE reads in MiXCR, keeping a single row per CDR3 protein. Here the sample spans about 700,000 distinct CDR3 sequences, roughly 32% being singletons. Sequencing used blood. Receptors were obtained from a woman older than 75 in good health. The CDR3 runs from the conserved cysteine through the conserved F or W. A D gene is named only where the DNA matches it firmly. The size field is filled for only some rows; it gives once, few, many or a size class.

D | J | V | size | DNA | CDR3
NA | TRBJ2-7 | TRBV10-3 | NA | TGTGCCATCAGCTTTGAGCACTACGAGCAGTACTTC | CAISFEHYEQYF
NA | TRBJ2-7 | TRBV6-6 | many | TGTGCCACCCTACACCTTGGGCAGAGCATTACCTACGAGCAGTACTTC | CATLHLGQSITYEQYF
TRBD1 | TRBJ2-7 | TRBV14 | many | TGTGCCAGCAGCCAAGATGCCCCGGGACAGGGGTATCGGTACGAGCAGTACTTC | CASSQDAPGQGYRYEQYF
NA | TRBJ2-2 | TRBV7-3 | NA | TGTGCCAGCAGCTTATTTCATGGGGGGTACACCGGGGAGCTGTTTTTT | CASSLFHGGYTGELFF
TRBD2 | TRBJ2-5 | TRBV27 | NA | TGTGCCAGCAGTCATCCCCTAGCGGATCAGTACTTC | CASSHPLADQYF
TRBD2 | TRBJ2-2 | TRBV11-2 | NA | TGTGCCAGCAGCGGGGGACTAGCGGGGTTATTCGGGGAGCTGTTTTTT | CASSGGLAGLFGELFF
TRBD1 | TRBJ2-7 | TRBV30 | few | TGTGCCTGGAGTGTACGGGACAGTGGGTACGAGCAGTACTTC | CAWSVRDSGYEQYF
NA | TRBJ2-5 | TRBV3-1 | many | TGTGCCAGCAGCCGTCGACCCCGGAGCTTACAAGAGACCCAGTACTTC | CASSRRPRSLQETQYF
TRBD2 | TRBJ2-1 | TRBV12-3/TRBV12-4 | NA | TGTGCCAGCAGTCCGCGGACTAGCGGGAGGGTAAATGAGCAGTTCTTC | CASSPRTSGRVNEQFF
TRBD2 | TRBJ2-1 | TRBV29-1 | many | TGCAGCGTTGTGACTAGCGGGCGATTCAATGAGCAGTTCTTC | CSVVTSGRFNEQFF
TRBD1 | TRBJ1-1 | TRBV5-1 | many | TGCGCCAGCAGCTCGAGACAGGGGAACACTGAAGCTTTCTTT | CASSSRQGNTEAFF
NA | TRBJ2-5 | TRBV12-3/TRBV12-4 | NA | TGTGCCAGCAATTTTAGGGGACAAGAGACCCAGTACTTC | CASNFRGQETQYF
NA | TRBJ2-1 | TRBV20-1 | many | TGCAGTGCAACCGGGACCACTAGCTACAATGAGCAGTTCTTC | CSATGTTSYNEQFF
NA | TRBJ1-2 | TRBV5-1 | many | TGCGCCAGCAGCTTGGCGCGGCAGGCCTATGGCTACACCTTC | CASSLARQAYGYTF
TRBD2 | TRBJ2-7 | TRBV20-1 | many | TGCAGTGCCCACAGCGGGGGAAAATACGAGCAGTACTTC | CSAHSGGKYEQYF
NA | TRBJ2-7 | TRBV27 | once | TGTGCCAGCGCTCCCGGACGTCCTCCCTACGAGCAGTACTTC | CASAPGRPPYEQYF
NA | TRBJ1-5 | TRBV6-7 | NA | TGTGCCAGCAAGCTAAGCAAGCCCCAGCATTTT | CASKLSKPQHF
NA | TRBJ2-7 | TRBV9 | many | TGTGCCAGCAGCGGGCGGGACAATTTTCACGAGCAGTACTTC | CASSGRDNFHEQYF
NA | TRBJ1-1 | TRBV6-5 | NA | TGTGCCAGCATGGGCGGAACCGTGAACACTGAAGCTTTCTTT | CASMGGTVNTEAFF
NA | TRBJ1-2 | TRBV7-2 | many | TGTGCCAGCAGCTTCCCAGGACGACCTAACTATGGCTACACCTTC | CASSFPGRPNYGYTF